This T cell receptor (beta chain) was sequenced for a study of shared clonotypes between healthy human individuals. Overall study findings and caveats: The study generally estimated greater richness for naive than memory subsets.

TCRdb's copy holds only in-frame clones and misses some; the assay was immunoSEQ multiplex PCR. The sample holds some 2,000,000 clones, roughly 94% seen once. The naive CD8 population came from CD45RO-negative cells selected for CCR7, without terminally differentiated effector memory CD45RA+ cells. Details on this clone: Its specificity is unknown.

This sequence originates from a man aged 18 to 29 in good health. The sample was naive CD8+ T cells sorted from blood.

The CDR3 coding sequence is TGCGCCAGCAGCCAAGATGGGGGGGCGGGCTACGAGCAGTACTTC. Protein product: CASSQDGGAGYEQYF. The chain links TRBV4-1 to TRBJ2-7, with D tentatively TRBD2 (7 bases). Germline CDR1 and CDR2: MGHRA and YSYEKL. The CDR3 totals 15 residues. Trimming removed 0 bases at V and 3 bases at J, with 12 bases between.